The 18 T cell receptor beta chains given below trace back to one sample, sequenced in a study of shared clonotypes between healthy human individuals. TCRdb keeps only in-frame clones here, not all; method: immunoSEQ multiplex PCR. The sample shows millions of clones, over 85% of them seen only once. The sequencing input was naive CD4+ T cells sorted from blood. As to subset: CD45RA+ positively selected. The origin of the receptors is a man younger than 35 in good health.

CDR3 amino acids: CASSPGAGANVLTF. DNA for the CDR3: TGTGCCAGCAGCCCAGGAGCTGGGGCCAACGTCCTGACTTTC. The chain has TRBV7-9 and TRBJ2-6, with no clear D. The length of the CDR3 is 14 residues. The germline V and J ends were trimmed by 5 bases and 2 bases, with 7 bases remaining between them. CDR1 is SEHNR, CDR2 FQNEAQ, per germline (reference sequence).

The chain recombines TRBV19 with TRBJ1-6; 8 bases fit TRBD1. The CDR3 covers 17 residues. Germline trimming cut 3 bases from V and 13 bases from J; bases unmatched to any gene: 17. From germline, CDR1 is LNHDA and CDR2 SQIVND (reference sequence). The CDR3 is CASSIGLVGQVLSPLHF. CDR3 in DNA: TGTGCCAGTAGTATCGGACTGGTGGGACAGGTTTTATCCCCCCTCCACTTT.

V is TRBV27 and J is TRBJ1-5; unclear D gene. This CDR3 spans 13 amino acids. V lost 3 bases and J lost 5, with 8 bases in between. From germline, CDR1 is MNHEY and CDR2 SMNVEV (reference sequence). CDR3 in DNA: TGTGCCAGCAGTTTGCGGGTAGATCAGCCCCAGCATTTT. Its translation: CASSLRVDQPQHF.

This sequence joins TRBV6-1 and TRBJ2-7, with D possibly being TRBD1 (6 bases). Trimming cost V 6 bases and J 3 bases, with 18 bases left between them. The CDR3 contains 15 residues. The V gene's germline CDR1 is MNHNS and CDR2 SASEGT. CDR3 amino acids: CASSPRRGGSYEQYF. The CDR3 DNA is TGTGCCAGCAGCCCCCGCAGGGGTGGGAGCTACGAGCAGTACTTC.

The V and J genes are TRBV5-6 and TRBJ1-2; D not certain. The germline gives CDR1 SGHDT, CDR2 YYEEEE. This CDR3 comprises 13 residues. V lost 0 bases to trimming and J lost 4 bases, with 7 bases between them. The chain's CDR3 is CASSLAGSYGYTF. CDR3 sequence (DNA): TGTGCCAGCAGCTTGGCGGGTAGCTATGGCTACACCTTC.

The chain joins TRBV6-1 to TRBJ1-2; D is unclear. Germline V gene sequence: CDR1 MNHNS, CDR2 SASEGT. Trimming stripped 5 bases from V and 7 bases from J, with 8 bases between. This CDR3 is 11 amino acids long. CDR3: CASSPEGGYTF. DNA of the CDR3: TGTGCCAGCAGTCCCGAGGGTGGCTACACCTTC.

V gene TRBV5-4 combines with J gene TRBJ2-5, with D possibly TRBD1 on 6 matching bases. Trimming stripped 5 bases from V and 4 bases from J, with 21 bases between. Per the germline V gene, CDR1 is SGHNT and CDR2 is YYREEE (reference sequence). CDR3 length: 16 amino acids. CDR3 amino acids: CASRASIGRGGETQYF. The CDR3 DNA follows: TGTGCCAGCAGAGCTTCAATCGGCAGGGGCGGAGAGACCCAGTACTTC.

V and J are TRBV7-2 and TRBJ2-1, with 9 nucleotides matching TRBD2. This CDR3 comprises 14 residues. Germline CDR1 SGHTA, CDR2 FQGNSA. Trimming took 3 bases from V and 9 from J; bases not matched to a gene: 6. The CDR3 DNA is TGTGCCAGCAGCTTCAGTGGACTAGCGAGTGAGCAGTTCTTC. Its protein is CASSFSGLASEQFF.

This sequence joins TRBV15 and TRBJ1-6; no clear D. This CDR3 has 13 amino acids. Germline V gene lookup returns CDR1 LNHNV and CDR2 YYDKDF (reference sequence). V was trimmed by 1 base and J by 9 bases, leaving 7 bases between them. CDR3 nucleotides: TGTGCCACCAGCAGAGGGGCGGGTTCACCCCTCCACTTT. This sequence encodes CATSRGAGSPLHF.

This sequence joins TRBV10-3 and TRBJ2-3; 7 bases align to TRBD2. The V gene end was trimmed by 2 bases and the J gene end by 5 bases; junction bases not matched to a gene: 10. Germline CDR1 is ENHRY and CDR2 is SYGVKD. The CDR3 consists of 16 residues. Written as DNA, the CDR3 is TGTGCCATCAGTGAGACGAGACTAGCCGGAGGAGATACGCAGTATTTT. Protein sequence: CAISETRLAGGDTQYF.

With respect to this clone: Other DNA sequences in the sample encode the same CDR3. J is TRBJ2-7 and V is TRBV18; D is undetermined. The germline CDR1 and CDR2 sequences are KGHSH and LQKENI. Between the trimmed V and J ends, which lost 1 base and 2 bases, there was a span of 3 bases. The CDR3 sequence is 12 residues long. CDR3 region: CASSPLPYEQYF. As DNA, the CDR3 is TGTGCCAGCTCACCACTCCCCTACGAGCAGTACTTC.

Concerning this clone: At one end, the junction sequence differs from germline, possibly due to a read error. The same CDR3 can be traced to other DNA sequences in this sample. V is TRBV7-7 and J is TRBJ2-3; D call uncertain. CDR3 length equals 13 residues. Germline V gene data show CDR1 as SSHAT and CDR2 as FNYEAQ (reference sequence). The CDR3 DNA is TGTGCTAGCAGCTTATCGTACACAGATACGCAGTATTTT. Translation: CASSLSYTDTQYF.

The chain combines TRBV20-1 with TRBJ1-6; D is unclear. V was cut by 1 base and J by 10 bases, with 5 bases left in between. Germline V gene data show CDR1 as DFQATT and CDR2 as SNEGSKA (reference sequence). The CDR3 has 11 residues. The DNA of the CDR3 is TGCAGTGCTAGAGTGGGGTCACCCCTCCACTTT. The encoded protein is CSARVGSPLHF.

V gene TRBV28 combines with J gene TRBJ2-5; 7 bases agree with TRBD2. The CDR3 contains 14 residues. V lost 5 bases, J lost 4 bases, and 7 bases stayed unmatched. Germline assignment: CDR1 MDHEN and CDR2 SYDVKM. CDR3 nucleotides: TGTGCCAGCAGTGCGGGGACTACGGCAGAGACCCAGTACTTC. It encodes CASSAGTTAETQYF.

The genes are TRBV6-5 and TRBJ2-3; TRBD2 matches at 8 bases. V was pared by 4 bases and J by 7 bases, with 7 bases of the junction left unmatched. This CDR3 has 14 residues. Germline CDR1 is MNHEY and CDR2 is SVGAGI. CDR3 sequence (DNA): TGTGCCAGCAGTTTCGGACTAGCCTCGAATACGCAGTATTTT. Protein sequence: CASSFGLASNTQYF.

The CDR3 spells CASSVVGTGGANTEAFF. In nucleotides, the CDR3 is TGTGCCAGCAGCGTAGTTGGGACAGGGGGCGCGAACACTGAAGCTTTCTTT. The chain employs TRBV9 and TRBJ1-1; 12 nucleotides agree with TRBD1. The germline V gene encodes CDR1 SGDLS and CDR2 YYNGEE. CDR3 size: 17 residues. Losses at the gene ends were 0 bases for V and 1 base for J; bases not matched to a gene: 4.

The genes are TRBV2 and TRBJ2-3; D gene uncertain. Per germline, CDR1 SNHLY and CDR2 FYNNEI. V was trimmed by 4 bases and J by 8 bases, leaving 4 bases between them. The CDR3 sequence is 10 residues long. The CDR3 sequence: CASSVATQYF. CDR3 sequence (DNA): TGTGCCAGCAGTGTTGCTACGCAGTATTTT. The variable domain in full, completed from reference TRBV2 and TRBJ2-3, reads EPEVTQTPSHQVTQMGQEVILRCVPISNHLYFYWYRQILGQKVEFLVSFYNNEISEKSEIFDDQFSVERPDGSNFTLKIRSTKLEDSAMYFCASSVATQYFGPGTRLTVL.

The genes are TRBV29-1 and TRBJ2-7; D is unclear. Germline V gives CDR1 SQVTM, CDR2 ANQGSEA. Trimming cost V 0 bases and J 6 bases, with 6 bases left between them. CDR3 length: 11 residues. CDR3 in DNA: TGCAGCGTTGAAGAACCGGGCGAGCAGTACTTC. The encoded protein is CSVEEPGEQYF.